This T cell receptor beta chain was captured in a study of T cell responses to AZD1222 COVID-19 vaccine. Worth noting for this clone: Its matching antigen is unknown.

Produced via immunoSEQ multiplex PCR; TCRdb's table is partial and in-frame only. The table shows about 84,000 clones, with approximately 85% occurring only once. Study outcomes and limitations: Spike-specific TCR breadth and depth were elevated following two AZD1222 doses.

CDR1 is SGHAT and CDR2 is FQNNGV in the germline V gene. The V and J ends lost 3 bases and 7 bases, in that order; junction bases with no gene match: 4. The CDR3 sequence is 13 residues long. Material: peripheral blood, obtained 28 days after the second AZD1222 dose. This rearrangement joins TRBV11-2 to TRBJ2-5; 8 bases are a match to TRBD2. This receptor was taken from an adult who received the AZD1222 COVID-19 vaccine. The CDR3 sequence is CASSFGGAGTQYF. CDR3 in DNA: TGTGCCAGCAGCTTCGGGGGGGCTGGGACCCAGTACTTC.